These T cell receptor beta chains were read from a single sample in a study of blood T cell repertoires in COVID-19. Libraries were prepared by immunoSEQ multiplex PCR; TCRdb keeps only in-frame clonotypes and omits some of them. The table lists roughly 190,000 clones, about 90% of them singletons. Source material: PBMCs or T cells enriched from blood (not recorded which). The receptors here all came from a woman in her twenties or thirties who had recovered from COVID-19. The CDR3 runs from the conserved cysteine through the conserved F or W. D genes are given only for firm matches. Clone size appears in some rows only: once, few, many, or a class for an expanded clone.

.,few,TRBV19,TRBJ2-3,TGTGCCAGTAGGGGAGGTGACTCGAATGGGTACGTCACAGATACGCAGTATTTT,CASRGGDSNGYVTDTQYF
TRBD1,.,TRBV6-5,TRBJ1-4,TGTGCCAGCAGCCACAGGGGTGGTAATGAAAAACTGTTTTTT,CASSHRGGNEKLFF
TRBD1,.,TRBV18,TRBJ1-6,TGTGCCAGCTCCCAGGGGGCGAATAATTCACCCCTCCACTTT,CASSQGANNSPLHF
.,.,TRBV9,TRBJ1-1,TGTGCCAGCAGCGTAGCTTTCGGGAACACTGAAGCTTTCTTT,CASSVAFGNTEAFF
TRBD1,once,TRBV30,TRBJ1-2,TGTGCCTGGAGGGGTGGGACAGGGGTATTATATGGCTACACCTTC,CAWRGGTGVLYGYTF
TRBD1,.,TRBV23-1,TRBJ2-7,TGCGCCAGCAGTCAACGGACAGGGGCCCCCTACGAGCAGTACTTC,CASSQRTGAPYEQYF
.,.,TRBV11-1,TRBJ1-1,TGTGCCAGCAGCTTAGAGGGGAGGGCGTCGGGTGAAGCTTTCTTT,CASSLEGRASGEAFF
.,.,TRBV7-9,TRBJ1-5,TGTGCCAGCAGCTTAGGGGGCAGGGCCGCGAATCAGCCCCAGCATTTT,CASSLGGRAANQPQHF
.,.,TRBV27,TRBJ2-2,TGTGCCAGCAGTTTCATGAACACCGGGGAGCTATTTTTT,CASSFMNTGELFF
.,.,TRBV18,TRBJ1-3,TGTGCCAGCTCACCAGCGCGGAGAAACACCATATATTTT,CASSPARRNTIYF
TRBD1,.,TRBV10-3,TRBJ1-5,TGTGCCATCAGTGAACAGGGGGCCAATCAGCCCCAGCATTTT,CAISEQGANQPQHF
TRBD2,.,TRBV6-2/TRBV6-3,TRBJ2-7,TGTGCCAGCAGCCTAGCGGGGGTGAGTGAGCAGTACTTC,CASSLAGVSEQYF
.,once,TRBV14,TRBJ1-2,TGTGCCAGCAGCCACTTGAGGACAGTTAACTATGGCTACACCTTC,CASSHLRTVNYGYTF
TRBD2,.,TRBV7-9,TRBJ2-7,TGTGCCAGCAGCTTTGCGGGAGGGAACTACGAGCAGTACTTC,CASSFAGGNYEQYF
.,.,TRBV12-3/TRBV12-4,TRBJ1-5,TGTGCCAGCAGTCAGGGTCTAGGCCAGCCCCAGCATTTT,CASSQGLGQPQHF
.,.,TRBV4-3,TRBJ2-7,TGCGCCAGCAGCCAAGGGCGGGACGTATCCTACGAGCAGTACTTC,CASSQGRDVSYEQYF
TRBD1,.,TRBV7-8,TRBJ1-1,TGTGCCAGCAGTTACGACAGGGACACTGAAGCTTTCTTT,CASSYDRDTEAFF
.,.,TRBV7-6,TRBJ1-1,TGTGCCAGCAGCGTCCCGGGCTCAGGGATGAACACTGAAGCTTTCTTT,CASSVPGSGMNTEAFF
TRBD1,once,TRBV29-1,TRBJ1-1,TGCAGCGCCGGAAACAGGGGATTTGGGTCTGAAGCTTTCTTT,CSAGNRGFGSEAFF
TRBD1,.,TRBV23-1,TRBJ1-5,TGCGCCAGCAGTCAATCGTCGAGGGGGCGTAAGACTCAGCCCCAGCATTTT,CASSQSSRGRKTQPQHF
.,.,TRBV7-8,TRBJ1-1,TGTGCCAGCAGCTTAAGTAGTCACCCGAACACTGAAGCTTTCTTT,CASSLSSHPNTEAFF
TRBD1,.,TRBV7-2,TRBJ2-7,TGTGCCAGCAGCTTTACAGGGGGTTCCCCCTACGAGCAGTACTTC,CASSFTGGSPYEQYF
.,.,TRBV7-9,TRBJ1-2,TGTGCCAGCACCTTCTACAACTATGGCTACACCTTC,CASTFYNYGYTF
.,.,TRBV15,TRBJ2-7,TGTGCCACCAGCCAAACTAGCTTACTGGCCTACGAGCAGTACTTC,CATSQTSLLAYEQYF
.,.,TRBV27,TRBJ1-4,TGTGCCAGCAGTTCTCCACTCAAAGATGAAAAACTGTTTTTT,CASSSPLKDEKLFF
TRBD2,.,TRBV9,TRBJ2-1,TGTGCCAGCAGCCCCACTAGCGGGAGGGCCGGTGAGCAGTTCTTC,CASSPTSGRAGEQFF
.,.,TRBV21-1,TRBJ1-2,TGTGCCAGCAGCAACGACAGGGTGGACTATGGCTACACCTTC,CASSNDRVDYGYTF
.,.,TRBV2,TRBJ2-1,TGTGCCAGCGTCGATGGGCGGAGGGTTAACAATGAGCAGTTCTTC,CASVDGRRVNNEQFF
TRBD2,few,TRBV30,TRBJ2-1,TGTGCCTGGATGTTGGGGGGACTAGCGGGTTACAATGAGCAGTTCTTC,CAWMLGGLAGYNEQFF
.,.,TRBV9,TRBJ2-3,TGTGCCAGCAGCCAGGGGGGTGAAGAAGATACGCAGTATTTT,CASSQGGEEDTQYF
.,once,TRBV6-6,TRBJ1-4,TGTGCCATTTGGGGGACGGGGGTTGAAAAACTGTTTTTT,CAIWGTGVEKLFF